This T cell receptor beta chain originates from a study of blood T cell repertoires in COVID-19. CDR1 and CDR2 (germline): MNHEY, SMNVEV (reference sequence). V lost 2 bases to trimming and J lost 15 bases; unmatched junction nucleotides: 4. This CDR3 spans 11 amino acids. Participants were placed into cohorts based on the clinical history they reported. Each recovered donor of Cohort 3 presented with two negative PCRs, clearance, or symptom resolution. The repertoire was sequenced with immunoSEQ multiplex PCR; TCRdb's copy has only in-frame clones and lacks some. The sample records some 290,000 clones, 85% to 90% being singletons.

The rearrangement links TRBV27 to TRBJ2-1; 7 nucleotides match TRBD2. The receptor comes from a woman aged 25 to 39 who had recovered from COVID-19. Material: PBMCs or T cells enriched from blood (not recorded which). CDR3 loop: CASSLGREWFF. CDR3 DNA: TGTGCCAGCAGTTTAGGGCGGGAGTGGTTCTTC.